The clone carrying this T cell receptor (beta chain) has more than one count but fewer than ten. Its antigen is still unknown. These data come from a study of identical twins. Findings and caveats of the study: Invariant MAIT and iNKT cells may have partly biased zero-insertion analyses. The models gave estimates that fell short of the out-of-frame TCR alpha sharing seen in monozygotic twins.

Each cDNA held unique molecular identifiers, and template switching gave it a universal primer site. Each CDR3 protein gets one entry after TCRdb re-called the 5' RACE reads with MiXCR. Of about 240,000 distinct CDR3 sequences listed, about an eighth are singletons. CDR1 and CDR2 (germline): SGDLS, YYNGEE. With 5 bases removed from V and 2 bases from J, the gap between germline ends came to 15 bases. The CDR3 runs 15 residues. These data are also associated with another study on yellow fever vaccine responses in identical twins. That publication notes: Twins reportedly had a vaccine T cell response that seemed partly convergent, partly personalized.

J is TRBJ2-3 and V is TRBV9; D might be TRBD2 (7 bases). This TCR was recovered from a woman aged 18-29 years in good health. Sequencing was carried out using memory (CD45RO+) T cells sorted from blood. The CDR3 region has the DNA TGTGCCAGCAGTGGGGGAGGGGGTCACACAGATACGCAGTATTTT. It is translated as CASSGGGGHTDTQYF.